The rows below give T cell receptor beta chains drawn from one sample of a study of OX40 agonist ivuxolimab in advanced cancers. Sequencing used immunoSEQ multiplex PCR; TCRdb keeps in-frame clones, though not all of them. The sample carries about 48,000 clones, 70% to 90% recorded once. The specimen was CD4+ or CD8+ T cells sorted from blood, collected in a trial of the OX40 agonist ivuxolimab. The receptors were sampled from an adult with an advanced solid tumor such as melanoma, head and neck, liver or kidney cancer. Both conserved end residues are part of each CDR3. Each record gives: clone size, V gene, J gene, D gene, CDR3 DNA, CDR3 protein. The D gene is left open where the match is weak. Size is omitted from some rows. Given values are once, few, many or a class for expanded clones.

>few|TRBV6-5|TRBJ2-7|TRBD2
TGTGCCAGCAGTCCGGGCGGGAGAGGTCGGGACGAGCAGTACTTC
CASSPGGRGRDEQYF
>once|TRBV9|TRBJ2-3|-
TGTGCCAGCAGCGCACAGCCGGGACCTAGCACAGATACGCAGTATTTT
CASSAQPGPSTDTQYF
>-|TRBV19|TRBJ2-3|-
TGTGCCAGTAGTAGCGGGACATCGCTAAGCACAGATACGCAGTATTTT
CASSSGTSLSTDTQYF
>-|TRBV19|TRBJ2-7|-
TGTGCCAGTAGTATAGGTCAGGGGAACTACGAGCAGTACTTC
CASSIGQGNYEQYF
>-|TRBV10-3|TRBJ1-5|TRBD1
TGTGCCATCAGTGAGCAGGGGGAGAGCAATCAGCCCCAGCATTTT
CAISEQGESNQPQHF
>-|TRBV7-8|TRBJ1-5|TRBD1
TGTGCCAGCAGCCCTAGGGGAGTGGACAGGGACATCCAGCCCCAGCATTTT
CASSPRGVDRDIQPQHF
>-|TRBV19|TRBJ2-7|TRBD2
TGTGCCAGTGGGGGACTAGCGGGAACCCACGAGCAGTACTTC
CASGGLAGTHEQYF
>-|TRBV19|TRBJ1-2|-
TGTGCCAGTAGTGTCGAGATTGGGTATGGCTACACCTTC
CASSVEIGYGYTF
>-|TRBV9|TRBJ2-1|-
TGTGCCAGCAGCGTAGGTCTAAACTACAATGAGCAGTTCTTC
CASSVGLNYNEQFF
>-|TRBV4-3|TRBJ2-2|-
TGCGCCAGCAGCCAAGATGGTCTAGTCGGGGAGCTGTTTTTT
CASSQDGLVGELFF
>-|TRBV2|TRBJ2-1|TRBD2
TGTGCCAGCAGGCGACTAGCGGGAGGGCCGCAGTTCTTC
CASRRLAGGPQFF
>few|TRBV5-1|TRBJ1-2|-
TGCGCCAGCAGCCCGACACTGAACTATGGCTACACCTTC
CASSPTLNYGYTF
>-|TRBV13|TRBJ1-2|-
TGTGCCAGCAGCTTAGACAGGGTAGAGGGCTACACCTTC
CASSLDRVEGYTF
>-|TRBV2|TRBJ2-3|TRBD2
TGTGCCAGCAGTGAAGCGCGGGGGACTAGCGGGAGAACGAGCACAGATACGCAGTATTTT
CASSEARGTSGRTSTDTQYF
>-|TRBV20-1|TRBJ1-2|-
TGCAGTGCTAGTACCGGGGCTGGCTACACCTTC
CSASTGAGYTF
>-|TRBV2|TRBJ2-1|TRBD2
TGTGCCAGCAGTCGGGCTAGCGGGGGATACAATGAGCAGTTCTTC
CASSRASGGYNEQFF
>-|TRBV2|TRBJ2-2|TRBD1
TGTGCCAGCAGTGGGACAGGGGTAGACACCGGGGAGCTGTTTTTT
CASSGTGVDTGELFF
>-|TRBV7-2|TRBJ1-5|-
TGTGCCAGCAGCTCCCGATGGGGCGGGTATAGCAATCAGCCCCAGCATTTT
CASSSRWGGYSNQPQHF
>-|TRBV7-9|TRBJ1-3|-
TGTGCCAGCAGCCATCCCGGGGGGGCAGGTGGAAACACCATATATTTT
CASSHPGGAGGNTIYF
>-|TRBV2|TRBJ1-3|-
TGTGCCAGCAGTGATCCAGGTTCAATCTCTGGAAACACCATATATTTT
CASSDPGSISGNTIYF
>-|TRBV6-1|TRBJ2-5|-
TGTGCCAGCAGTGAAAGATCAAAAGCTCAAGAGACCCAGTACTTC
CASSERSKAQETQYF
>-|TRBV7-3|TRBJ2-3|-
TGTGCCAGCAGCTCCCGGGGGTACACAGATACGCAGTATTTT
CASSSRGYTDTQYF
>-|TRBV27|TRBJ2-5|-
TGTGCCAGCAGTTCCGGGCCGAGTAAAGAGACCCAGTACTTC
CASSSGPSKETQYF
>-|TRBV9|TRBJ1-1|-
TGTGCCAGCAGCGTAGAGGGTCTGAACACTGAAGCTTTCTTT
CASSVEGLNTEAFF
>-|TRBV14|TRBJ1-5|-
TGTGCCAGCAGCCCTGGGGGCAATCAGCCCCAGCATTTT
CASSPGGNQPQHF
>-|TRBV5-1|TRBJ2-1|TRBD2
TGCGCCAGCAGCTTGGGGCCTAGCGGATACAATGAGCAGTTCTTC
CASSLGPSGYNEQFF
>-|TRBV5-1|TRBJ2-5|TRBD1
TGCGCCAGCAGCTGGGGACAGGTTACCTACCAAGAGACCCAGTACTTC
CASSWGQVTYQETQYF